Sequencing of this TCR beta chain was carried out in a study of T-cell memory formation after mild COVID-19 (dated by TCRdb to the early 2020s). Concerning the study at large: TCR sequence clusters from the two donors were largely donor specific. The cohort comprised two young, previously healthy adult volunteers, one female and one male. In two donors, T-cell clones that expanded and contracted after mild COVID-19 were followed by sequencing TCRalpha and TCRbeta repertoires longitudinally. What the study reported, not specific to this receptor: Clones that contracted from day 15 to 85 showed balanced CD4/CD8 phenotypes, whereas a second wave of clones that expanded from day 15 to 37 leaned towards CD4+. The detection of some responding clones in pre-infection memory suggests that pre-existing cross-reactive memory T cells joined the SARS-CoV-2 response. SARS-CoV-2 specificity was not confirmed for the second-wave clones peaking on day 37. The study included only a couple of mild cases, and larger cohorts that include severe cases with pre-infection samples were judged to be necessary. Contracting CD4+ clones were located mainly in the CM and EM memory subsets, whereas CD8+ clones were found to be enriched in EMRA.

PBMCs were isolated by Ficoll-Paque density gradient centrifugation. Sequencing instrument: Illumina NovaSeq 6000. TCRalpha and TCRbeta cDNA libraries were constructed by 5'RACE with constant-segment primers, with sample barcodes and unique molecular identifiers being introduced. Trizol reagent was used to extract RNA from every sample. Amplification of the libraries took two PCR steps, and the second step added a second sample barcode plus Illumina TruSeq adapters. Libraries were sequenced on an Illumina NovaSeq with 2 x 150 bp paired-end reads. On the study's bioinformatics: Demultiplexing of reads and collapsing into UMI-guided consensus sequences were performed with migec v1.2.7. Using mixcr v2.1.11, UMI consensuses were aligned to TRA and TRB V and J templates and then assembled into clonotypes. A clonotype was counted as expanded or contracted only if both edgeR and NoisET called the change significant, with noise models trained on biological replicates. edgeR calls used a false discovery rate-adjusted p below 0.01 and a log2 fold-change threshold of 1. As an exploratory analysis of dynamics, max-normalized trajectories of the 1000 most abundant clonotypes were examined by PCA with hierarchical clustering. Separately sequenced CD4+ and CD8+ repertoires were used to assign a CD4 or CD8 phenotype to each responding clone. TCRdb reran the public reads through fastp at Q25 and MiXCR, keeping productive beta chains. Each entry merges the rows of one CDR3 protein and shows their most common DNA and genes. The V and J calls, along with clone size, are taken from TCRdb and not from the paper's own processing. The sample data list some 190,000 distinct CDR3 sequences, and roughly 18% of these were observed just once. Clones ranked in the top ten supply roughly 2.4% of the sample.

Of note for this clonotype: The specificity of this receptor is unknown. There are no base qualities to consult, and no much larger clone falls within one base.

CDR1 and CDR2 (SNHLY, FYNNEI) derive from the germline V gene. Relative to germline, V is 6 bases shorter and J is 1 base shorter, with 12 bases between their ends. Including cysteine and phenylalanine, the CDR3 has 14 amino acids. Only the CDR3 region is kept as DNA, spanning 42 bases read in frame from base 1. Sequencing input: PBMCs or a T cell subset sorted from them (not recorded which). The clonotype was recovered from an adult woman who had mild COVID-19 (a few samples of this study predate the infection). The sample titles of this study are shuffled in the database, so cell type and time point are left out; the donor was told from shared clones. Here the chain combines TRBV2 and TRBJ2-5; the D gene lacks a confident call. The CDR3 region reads CASSSSLGQETQYF. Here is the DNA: TGTGCCAGCAGCTCTTCTTTAGGCCAAGAGACCCAGTACTTC.